The source of this T cell receptor (beta chain) is a study of T cell responses to AZD1222 COVID-19 vaccine. Study-level information: Second-dose schedules of about 4 or about 12 weeks were combined. Findings of the study overall: Two AZD1222 doses significantly raised spike-specific TCR breadth and depth over controls.

Data came from immunoSEQ multiplex PCR; TCRdb stores just in-frame clones and leaves some out. The sample holds 150,000 to 200,000 clones, just over 90% seen once. This clone appeared a few times. Its specificity is unknown. The TCR sequence derives from an adult in good health. Sequenced material: peripheral blood, taken on day 0 of AZD1222 vaccination.

Here the CDR3 DNA reads TGTGCCAGTAGTACAGGGGGACGATACGAGCAGTACTTC. Its translation is CASSTGGRYEQYF. V and J are TRBV19 and TRBJ2-7, with 7 bases matching TRBD1. From germline, CDR1 is LNHDA and CDR2 SQIVND (reference sequence). V dropped 4 bases and J dropped 4; count of bases not matched to a gene: 4. The CDR3 has 13 amino acids.